These T cell receptor beta chains were read from a single sample in a study of CD8 T cells in ankylosing spondylitis. TCRdb recomputed calls from the 5' RACE reads with MiXCR, one row per CDR3 protein. This table holds hundreds of thousands of distinct CDR3 sequences, roughly a quarter found once. Input material: blood, either unsorted or a sorted T cell fraction (not recorded which). Receptors were obtained from a male donor with ankylosing spondylitis. The CDR3 runs from the conserved cysteine through the conserved F or W. Fields, in order: V gene, clone size, J gene, D gene, CDR3 DNA, CDR3 protein. A D gene is named only where the DNA matches it firmly. Clone size is not always given. Where it is, it says once, few, many or a class for expanded clones.

>TRBV7-2|-|TRBJ2-3|TRBD1
TGTGCCAGCAGCCCCGGGACAGGGTATGGAGATACGCAGTATTTT
CASSPGTGYGDTQYF
>TRBV20-1|-|TRBJ2-2|TRBD2
TGCAGTGCTAGAGCTTCGATAGCGGGAGCCGGGGAGCTGTTTTTT
CSARASIAGAGELFF
>TRBV7-2|-|TRBJ1-3|-
TGTGCCAGCAGCTCTTTACAGTGGGGGCTCTCTGGAAACACCATATATTTT
CASSSLQWGLSGNTIYF
>TRBV19|-|TRBJ2-6|-
TGTGCCAGTAACCCGGTTGACGGGGGGGCCAACGTCCTGACTTTC
CASNPVDGGANVLTF
>TRBV5-1|-|TRBJ2-2|TRBD2
TGCGCCAGCAGCAAGCGGGATGGAACCGGGGAGCTGTTTTTT
CASSKRDGTGELFF
>TRBV29-1|few|TRBJ2-7|-
TGCAGCGTTGAAGAACCAGGGCGCGAGCAGTACTTC
CSVEEPGREQYF
>TRBV5-1|few|TRBJ2-7|-
TGCGCCAGCAGCTGGACCGAGGGTTACTACGAGCAGTACTTC
CASSWTEGYYEQYF
>TRBV29-1|-|TRBJ2-5|-
TGCAGCGTTAGGCAGGGAGACATGGAGACCCAGTACTTC
CSVRQGDMETQYF
>TRBV12-3/TRBV12-4|-|TRBJ1-1|-
TGTGCCAGCAGCCCGAGACACTTCCTGAACACTGAAGCTTTCTTT
CASSPRHFLNTEAFF
>TRBV12-3/TRBV12-4|-|TRBJ2-2|-
TGTGCCAGCGGGAAGGCAGGGGGGGCCGGGGAGCTGTTTTTT
CASGKAGGAGELFF
>TRBV6-1|-|TRBJ1-1|-
TGTGCCAGCAGCGGACCAGGCGGCACTGAAGCTTTCTTT
CASSGPGGTEAFF
>TRBV27|few|TRBJ2-1|-
TGTGCCAGCAGTTCAGACTTTATATATGAGCAGTTCTTC
CASSSDFIYEQFF
>TRBV27|-|TRBJ2-1|TRBD2
TGTGCCAGCGTTAGGGTCGGCGGGAGGAGGGATGAGCAGTTCTTC
CASVRVGGRRDEQFF
>TRBV5-1|-|TRBJ2-3|TRBD1
TGCGCCAGCAGCTTAACCGGGACAGGGGGTACAGATACGCAGTATTTT
CASSLTGTGGTDTQYF
>TRBV12-3/TRBV12-4|-|TRBJ1-2|TRBD1
TGTGCCAGCAGTTTCGAGGGGGCGGGCCTGCTTACTAACTATGGCTACACCTTC
CASSFEGAGLLTNYGYTF
>TRBV5-1|-|TRBJ2-7|-
-
CASSVGQGAIHF
>TRBV7-9|many|TRBJ2-1|TRBD2
TGTGCCAGCAGCTTGTCGTTCGGAAGCGGGAGAAAGGATGAGCAGTTCTTC
CASSLSFGSGRKDEQFF
>TRBV20-1|-|TRBJ1-5|-
TGCAGTGCTAGACTCGCGGGGAGGGTGACTTTCCAGCATTTT
CSARLAGRVTFQHF
>TRBV24-1|many|TRBJ2-3|TRBD1
TGTGCCACCAGTGCCCCGGACAGGGATACGCAGTATTTT
CATSAPDRDTQYF
>TRBV2|few|TRBJ2-3|-
TGTGCCAGCAGCACGGGGAAAGATACGCAGTATTTT
CASSTGKDTQYF
>TRBV11-2|-|TRBJ1-5|-
TGTGCCAGCAGCCCGGACGGCGTATTCAATCAGCCCCAGCATTTT
CASSPDGVFNQPQHF